This T cell receptor beta chain was documented in a study of T cell responses to AZD1222 COVID-19 vaccine (dated by TCRdb to the early 2020s). Turning to the overall study: AZD1222 recipients given second doses at about 4 weeks or at about 12 weeks were pooled, since spike-specific TCR depth and breadth were not found to differ between the two schedules. A total of under 250 trial participants underwent TCR sequencing, of whom approximately 200 had received two doses of AZD1222 and 26 had received two doses of the MenACWY control vaccine. Enrollment into the trials was organized by age into subgroups of 18-55, 56-69 and 70-plus years, and those subgroups contained approximately 150, 30 and 60 TCR-sequenced participants, respectively. General conclusions and limits of the study: Reportedly, almost half of the unique spike-specific TCRs recognized epitopes lying outside the regions that are mutated in the B.1.351 and B.1.1.7 variants. Participants were mostly white British, with more females than males. The authors suggested clonal diversity may have been underestimated. A significant rise in spike-specific TCR breadth and depth was observed after two AZD1222 doses relative to day 0 and relative to MenACWY recipients. Because no samples from the day 14 peak response were available, repertoires could be characterized only after the peak T cell response. The whole spike protein was spanned by vaccine-associated CD4 TCRs, and dominant responses were seen in regions 160-218 and 743-854. In the small 56-69-year group, the increase in depth fell short of significance, most likely because of low power. Conclusions about previously exposed vaccinees are limited, since just 5 to 7 AZD1222 recipients were seropositive for SARS-CoV-2 at baseline.

In regard to this clone: Its target antigen remains unknown. No much larger clone is present one base from it, and per-base qualities are unavailable.

The CDR3 regions of human TCRbeta chains were subjected to immunosequencing. The original pipeline was this. Repertoire TCRs were matched against a reference library of SARS-CoV-2-specific TCRs generated with the MIRA antigen-specificity platform. Breadth meant the fraction of unique TCRs that were SARS-CoV-2-associated, whereas depth meant the fraction of total T cells that were SARS-CoV-2-associated. Using the MIRA data, every spike-specific TCR was mapped to the spike region that the TCR reacted to and assigned to either a CD4 or a CD8 class. Log10-transformed breadth and depth values were compared by one-way ANOVA with Sidak's multiple comparisons tests. What TCRdb holds here is the immuneACCESS table cut down to in-frame rearrangements. Part of the clones is not present; checked against another copy, under half of the missing clones reflect an unresolved V gene, and the others are unexplained. That table furnishes V, J and clone size, whereas the DNA furnished D and trimming. The sample has approximately 140,000 clones on record, 94% of them singletons. The ten largest clones represent around 1.3% of the sample.

The germline V gene encodes CDR1 SNHLY and CDR2 FYNNEI. V lost 10 bases and J lost 6 bases, and the count of bases not matched to a germline gene is 10. There are 13 amino acids in the CDR3, from cysteine to phenylalanine inclusive. Solely the CDR3 DNA is kept, with 39 bases framed from the first base. This specimen's time point label, interpreted: baseline before first vaccination. Samples from vaccinated people were obtained from the UK trials COV001 and COV002, which included a single-blind randomized controlled phase 2/3 trial of AZD1222 (ChAdOx1 nCoV-19) in healthy adults. For TCRbeta chain sequencing, PBMC samples from trial participants were taken at day 0 and at day 28 after the second dose.

Material: peripheral blood, obtained on day 0 of AZD1222 vaccination. The sequence joins TRBV2 to TRBJ1-2, with 8 bases in between that match TRBD1. This receptor was obtained from an adult in good health. At the DNA level, the sequence is TGTGCCACGGTGAGGCCAGGGGGCGATGGCTACACCTTC. Its protein product is CATVRPGGDGYTF.